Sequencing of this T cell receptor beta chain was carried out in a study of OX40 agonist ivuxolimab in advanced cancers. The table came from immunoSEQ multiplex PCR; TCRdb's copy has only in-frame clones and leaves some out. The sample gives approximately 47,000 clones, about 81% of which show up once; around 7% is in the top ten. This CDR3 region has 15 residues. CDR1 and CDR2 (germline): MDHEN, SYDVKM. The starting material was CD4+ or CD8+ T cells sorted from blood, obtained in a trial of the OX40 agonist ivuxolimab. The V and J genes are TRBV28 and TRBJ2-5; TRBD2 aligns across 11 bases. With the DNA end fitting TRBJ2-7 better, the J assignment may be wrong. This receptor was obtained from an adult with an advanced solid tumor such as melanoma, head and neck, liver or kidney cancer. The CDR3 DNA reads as TGTGCCAGCACCGTAGCGGGAGGGCATTCCTACGAGCAGTACTTC. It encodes CASTVAGGHSYEQYF.